The 17 T cell receptor beta chains given below trace back to one sample, sequenced in a study of T cell repertoires in cytomegalovirus infection. TCRdb called the reads again in MiXCR, with one record for every CDR3 protein. The sample shows roughly 280,000 distinct CDR3 sequences, roughly 15% of them seen only once. The source material was PBMCs. The receptor source for this set is a human donor in good health (CMV status not recorded). Some clones in this sample may be carry-over from other donors' samples.

This clonotype was observed a few times. The J gene is TRBJ2-7, the V gene TRBV20-1; D not certain. V was pared by 6 bases and J by 4 bases, with 13 bases between. CDR3 length: 12 residues. Germline V gene data show CDR1 as DFQATT and CDR2 as SNEGSKA (reference sequence). The CDR3 reads CSALEEMYEQYF. CDR3 in DNA: TGCAGTGCATTAGAGGAGATGTACGAGCAGTACTTC.

This clonotype was observed a few times. The chain joins TRBV6-2 or TRBV6-3 to TRBJ2-7; D might be TRBD1 (6 bases). CDR1 is MNHEY, CDR2 SVGEGT, per germline. V was pared by 8 bases and J by 3 bases, with 17 bases between. This CDR3 is 14 amino acids long. CDR3 DNA sequence: TGTGCCAGCGGACAGCGTAACCCCATCTACGAGCAGTACTTC. Protein sequence: CASGQRNPIYEQYF.

The chain carries TRBV29-1 and TRBJ2-3; D gene ambiguous. The V gene lost 7 bases and the J gene lost 3 bases, with 14 bases spanning the gap. Germline V gives CDR1 SQVTM, CDR2 ANQGSEA. The CDR3 extends over 13 amino acids. CDR3 protein: CSAPSPSTDTQYF. As DNA, the CDR3 is TGCAGCGCGCCATCCCCGAGTACAGATACGCAGTATTTT.

The rearrangement links TRBV18 to TRBJ2-7; TRBD1 matches 10 bases. The CDR3 has 14 residues. From germline, CDR1 is KGHSH and CDR2 LQKENI. The junction had 4 bases not matched to a gene; V was cut back by 4 bases and J by 4 bases. DNA of the CDR3: TGTGCCAGCTCACTTGTGGACAGGGGGTACGAGCAGTACTTC. This sequence encodes CASSLVDRGYEQYF.

This clonotype has a count of ten or more. The chain employs TRBV7-4 and TRBJ1-2; 11 bases map to TRBD1. This CDR3 contains 14 residues. Germline assignment: CDR1 SGHVT and CDR2 SQSDAQ. With V trimmed by 8 bases and J by 8 bases, 10 bases remained unmatched. The CDR3 nucleotides read TGTGCCAGCTCCCGGACAGGGGGCTCAGACGGCTACACCTTC. It specifies CASSRTGGSDGYTF.

The sample holds many counts of this clonotype. The J gene is TRBJ2-4, the V gene TRBV12-3 or TRBV12-4; either TRBD1 or TRBD2 may fit D (7 bases each). The CDR3 runs 15 residues. V dropped 7 bases and J dropped 3 bases, with 16 bases sitting between them. The CDR3 bases are TGTGCCAGCACCCAAAGCGGGGACAGCAAAAACATTCAGTACTTC. Encoded protein: CASTQSGDSKNIQYF.

This clonotype was seen only a few times. This chain joins TRBV20-1 and TRBJ2-5, with D tentatively TRBD1 or TRBD2 (5 bases each). The CDR3 contains 13 residues. Trimming took 5 bases from V and 2 from J, leaving 12 bases between them. CDR1 and CDR2 from the germline V gene are DFQATT and SNEGSKA (reference sequence). The CDR3 protein is CSAARGGQETQYF. The CDR3 region has the DNA TGCAGTGCTGCCCGGGGCGGTCAAGAGACCCAGTACTTC.

In this sample, this clonotype turned up once. The rearrangement links TRBV27 to TRBJ2-5; 7 nucleotides match TRBD2. V was clipped by 5 bases and J by 5 bases; unmatched bases: 8. The CDR3 totals 14 residues. Germline CDR1 and CDR2: MNHEY and SMNVEV (reference sequence). As DNA, the CDR3 is TGTGCCAGCAGTAGGACTAGGTTCTTTGAGACCCAGTACTTC. Protein product: CASSRTRFFETQYF.

The chain uses TRBV28 and TRBJ1-1; D uncertain. The CDR3 consists of 12 residues. The V end lost 1 base, the J end lost 5 bases, and 5 bases lay between the germline ends. Germline CDR1 MDHEN, CDR2 SYDVKM. The CDR3: CASSLLPTEAFF. Here the CDR3 DNA reads TGTGCCAGCAGTTTATTGCCAACTGAAGCTTTCTTT.

This clonotype was seen a handful of times. The CDR3: CASSPGAGGPADTQYF. In nucleotides, the CDR3 is TGTGCCAGCAGCCCCGGCGCGGGGGGGCCAGCAGATACGCAGTATTTT. V and J are TRBV5-4 and TRBJ2-3; 9 nucleotides match TRBD2. Germline V gene data show CDR1 as SGHNT and CDR2 as YYREEE (reference sequence). This CDR3 contains 16 residues. Germline trimming cut 4 bases from V and 4 bases from J; bases unmatched to any gene: 10. Supplemented by reference TRBV5-4 and TRBJ2-3, the full variable domain reads ETGVTQSPTHLIKTRGQQVTLRCSSQSGHNTVSWYQQALGQGPQFIFQYYREEENGRGNFPPRFSGLQFPNYSSELNVNALELDDSALYLCASSPGAGGPADTQYFGPGTRLTVL.

This clonotype was seen only a few times. This chain joins TRBV19 and TRBJ2-1; 7 nucleotides match TRBD2. The CDR3 runs 15 residues. The J segment lost 6 bases and the V segment lost 0 bases, leaving 5 bases of the junction unmatched. Germline CDR1 reads LNHDA; CDR2 reads SQIVND (reference sequence). The CDR3, as DNA: TGTGCCAGTAGTATAGAGCCGACTAGCTCCAATGAGCAGTTCTTC. Translated, it gives CASSIEPTSSNEQFF.

This clonotype showed up many times. The chain links TRBV7-2 to TRBJ1-6; TRBD1 aligns across 8 bases. Germline V gene lookup returns CDR1 SGHTA and CDR2 FQGNSA. J was trimmed by 9 bases and V by 7 bases; bases with no gene match: 14. The CDR3 consists of 16 residues. CDR3 bases: TGTGCCAGCATCAACCAGAGGAACAGGGGGAGTTCACCCCTCCACTTT. Amino acid sequence: CASINQRNRGSSPLHF.

This clonotype was detected only a few times. This may stem from a read error, because a much larger clone lies one nucleotide away. The genes are TRBV7-2 and TRBJ2-5; D is unresolved. CDR3 length: 11 amino acids. The germline gives CDR1 SGHTA, CDR2 FQGNSA. V lost 5 bases, J lost 3 bases, and 4 bases lay in between. DNA of the CDR3: TGTGCCAGCAGCGCCAAAGAGACCCAGTACTTC. It specifies CASSAKETQYF.

This clonotype was counted ten times or more. CDR3 amino acids: CASSLTYPGTVSGNTIYF. CDR3 sequence (DNA): TGTGCCAGCAGCTTAACTTACCCTGGGACAGTCTCTGGAAACACCATATATTTT. This chain connects TRBV7-2 to TRBJ1-3, with TRBD1 matching over 7 bases. CDR1 is SGHTA, CDR2 FQGNSA, per germline. This CDR3 has 18 residues. V dropped 2 bases and J dropped 0; count of bases not matched to a gene: 10.

This clonotype was seen at least ten times. The genes are TRBV4-1 and TRBJ1-1; tentative D call: TRBD1 (6 bases). Germline V gene data show CDR1 as MGHRA and CDR2 as YSYEKL. Deletions cut 2 bases from V and 10 bases from J, with 14 bases between. CDR3 length equals 13 residues. The CDR3 DNA sequence: TGCGCCAGCAGCCAATTGGAGGGGGTTGGAGCTTTCTTT. It is translated as CASSQLEGVGAFF.

The sample holds many counts of this clonotype. V usage is TRBV7-9 and J usage is TRBJ1-1; unclear D gene. This CDR3 is 15 amino acids long. Germline V gene sequence: CDR1 SEHNR, CDR2 FQNEAQ (reference sequence). V lost 2 bases, J lost 1 base, and 11 bases lay in between. Here the CDR3 reads CASSLMRWGNTEAFF. The CDR3 nucleotides are TGTGCCAGCAGCTTAATGAGGTGGGGGAACACTGAAGCTTTCTTT.

This clonotype has only one observation. The DNA for the CDR3 is TGTGCCAGCAGTTTGTTAAACGGGGAGCTGTTTTTT. It encodes CASSLLNGELFF. This chain uses TRBV28 with TRBJ2-2; no clear D gene. The CDR3 sequence is 12 residues long. Deletions cut 3 bases from V and 7 bases from J, with 6 bases between. Germline V CDR1 and CDR2: MDHEN, SYDVKM.